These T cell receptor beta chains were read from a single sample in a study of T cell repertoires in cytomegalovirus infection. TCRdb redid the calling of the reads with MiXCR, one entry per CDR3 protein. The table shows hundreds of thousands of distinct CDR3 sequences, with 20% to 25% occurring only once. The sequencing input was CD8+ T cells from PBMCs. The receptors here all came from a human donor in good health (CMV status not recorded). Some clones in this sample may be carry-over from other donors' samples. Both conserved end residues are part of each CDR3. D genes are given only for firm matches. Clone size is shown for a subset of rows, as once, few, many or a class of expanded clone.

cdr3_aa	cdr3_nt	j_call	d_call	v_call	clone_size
CASSYPPDTQYF	TGTGCCAGCAGTTACCCCCCAGATACGCAGTATTTT	TRBJ2-3	NA	TRBV6-2/TRBV6-3	many
CASTSETSGGDLTDTQYF	TGTGCCAGCACCAGCGAGACTAGCGGGGGGGATCTTACAGATACGCAGTATTTT	TRBJ2-3	TRBD2	TRBV2	NA
CASNDRIGGYTEAFF	TGTGCCAGCAATGACAGGATAGGGGGGTACACTGAAGCTTTCTTT	TRBJ1-1	NA	TRBV28	NA
CASSQGGSGGNYGYTF	TGTGCCAGCAGCCAAGGGGGGTCCGGAGGTAACTATGGCTACACCTTC	TRBJ1-2	NA	TRBV3-1	NA
CASSPEGPSREAQYF	TGTGCCAGCAGCCCAGAAGGGCCCTCAAGAGAGGCCCAGTACTTC	TRBJ2-5	NA	TRBV7-2	NA
CASRNTGTDEQYF	TGTGCCAGCAGGAACACCGGGACTGACGAGCAGTACTTC	TRBJ2-7	NA	TRBV5-4	NA
CASIPGGDTGELFF	TGTGCCAGCATTCCGGGGGGGGACACCGGGGAGCTGTTTTTT	TRBJ2-2	TRBD2	TRBV6-1	many
CASSHPTGGSYNEQFF	TGCGCCAGCAGCCACCCGACAGGGGGCTCCTACAATGAGCAGTTCTTC	TRBJ2-1	TRBD1	TRBV5-1	few
CASSYIRPPYEQYF	TGTGCCAGCAGTTACATACGTCCTCCCTACGAGCAGTACTTC	TRBJ2-7	NA	TRBV6-5	few
CASSESGLRQPQHF	TGTGCCAGCAGTGAGTCGGGACTTCGTCAGCCCCAGCATTTT	TRBJ1-5	NA	TRBV2	NA
CASSPKGGGDQETQYF	TGTGCCAGCAGCCCAAAAGGAGGGGGCGACCAAGAGACCCAGTACTTC	TRBJ2-5	NA	TRBV7-9	many
CSVVGMEEKAFF	TGCAGCGTTGTTGGGATGGAGGAGAAAGCTTTCTTT	TRBJ1-1	NA	TRBV29-1	NA
CASSVHSGEGSYEQYF	TGTGCCAGCAGCGTCCACTCAGGGGAGGGTTCCTACGAGCAGTACTTC	TRBJ2-7	NA	TRBV7-2	few
CASSLDAQGVYEQYF	TGTGCCAGCAGCTTAGATGCCCAGGGGGTCTACGAGCAGTACTTC	TRBJ2-7	TRBD1	TRBV7-8	few
CASSPQGKVDTQYF	TGTGCCAGCAGCCCTCAGGGGAAGGTAGATACGCAGTATTTT	TRBJ2-3	NA	TRBV9	NA
CASRTGLGYTF	TGTGCCAGCAGAACAGGGTTGGGCTACACCTTC	TRBJ1-2	NA	TRBV7-9	many
CASSSDQRGNTGELFF	TGTGCCAGCAGCTCTGACCAGCGGGGGAACACCGGGGAGCTGTTTTTT	TRBJ2-2	TRBD2	TRBV7-9	few
CASSLSYGATDTQYF	TGTGCCAGCAGCTTAAGCTACGGGGCCACAGATACGCAGTATTTT	TRBJ2-3	NA	TRBV7-3	many
CASSLVRSSDNEQFF	TGTGCCAGCAGCTTAGTCAGAAGCTCCGACAATGAGCAGTTCTTC	TRBJ2-1	NA	TRBV7-9	few
CASSQDSGYGYTF	TGTGCCAGCAGCCAAGATTCGGGGTACGGCTACACCTTC	TRBJ1-2	NA	TRBV14	few
CASSSAGLAINEQFF	TGTGCCAGCAGCTCCGCGGGACTAGCAATCAATGAGCAGTTCTTC	TRBJ2-1	TRBD2	TRBV11-2	many
CASSHDRINQPQHF	TGTGCCAGCAGCCATGACAGGATCAATCAGCCCCAGCATTTT	TRBJ1-5	NA	TRBV28	many